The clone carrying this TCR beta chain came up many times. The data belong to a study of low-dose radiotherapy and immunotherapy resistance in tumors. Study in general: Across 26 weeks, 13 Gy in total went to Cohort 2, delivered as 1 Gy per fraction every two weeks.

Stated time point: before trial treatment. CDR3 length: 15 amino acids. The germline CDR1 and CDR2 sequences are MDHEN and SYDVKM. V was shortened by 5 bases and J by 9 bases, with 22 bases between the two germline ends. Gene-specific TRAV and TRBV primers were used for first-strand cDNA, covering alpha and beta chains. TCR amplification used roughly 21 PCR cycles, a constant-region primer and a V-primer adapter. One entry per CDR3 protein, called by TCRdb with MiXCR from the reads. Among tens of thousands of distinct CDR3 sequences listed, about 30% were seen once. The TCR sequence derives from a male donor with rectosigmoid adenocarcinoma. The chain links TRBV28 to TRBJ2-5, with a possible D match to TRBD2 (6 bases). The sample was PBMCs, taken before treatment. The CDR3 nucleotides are TGTGCCAGCAGTATGGCGAGTGGAGGGTTCAAGGCCCAGTACTTC. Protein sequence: CASSMASGGFKAQYF.